This T cell receptor beta chain was captured by sequencing in a study of cytomegalovirus exposure and HLA in healthy donors. This CDR3 comprises 12 residues. Germline CDR1 and CDR2: SQVTM and ANQGSEA. The PCR used 60 Vbeta and 13 Jbeta primers. Produced via immunoSEQ multiplex PCR; TCRdb's table is partial and in-frame only. This table has around 160,000 clones, nearly 80% appearing once. As to this clone: Germline is not matched at one junction end, which may reflect a read error.

Material: PBMCs. The TCR comes from a man aged 35-49 years in good health and CMV-seropositive. V usage is TRBV29-1 and J usage is TRBJ2-3, with unresolved D. In nucleotides, the CDR3 is TGCAGCTTTGAGACTAGCACAGATACGCAGTATTTT. Translated, it gives CSFETSTDTQYF.